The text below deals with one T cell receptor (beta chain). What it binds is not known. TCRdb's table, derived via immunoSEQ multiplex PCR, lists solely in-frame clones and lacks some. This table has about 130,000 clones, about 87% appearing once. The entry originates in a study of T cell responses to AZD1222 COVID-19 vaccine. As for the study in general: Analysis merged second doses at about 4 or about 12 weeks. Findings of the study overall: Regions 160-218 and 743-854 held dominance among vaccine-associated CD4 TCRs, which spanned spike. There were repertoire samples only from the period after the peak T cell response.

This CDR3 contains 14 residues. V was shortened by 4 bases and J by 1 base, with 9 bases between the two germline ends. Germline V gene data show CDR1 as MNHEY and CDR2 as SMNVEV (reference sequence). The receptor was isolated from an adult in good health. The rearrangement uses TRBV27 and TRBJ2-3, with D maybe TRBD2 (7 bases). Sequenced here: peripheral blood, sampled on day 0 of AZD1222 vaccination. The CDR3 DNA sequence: TGTGCCAGCAGTTGGGGGGGCCGCACAGATACGCAGTATTTT. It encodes CASSWGGRTDTQYF.